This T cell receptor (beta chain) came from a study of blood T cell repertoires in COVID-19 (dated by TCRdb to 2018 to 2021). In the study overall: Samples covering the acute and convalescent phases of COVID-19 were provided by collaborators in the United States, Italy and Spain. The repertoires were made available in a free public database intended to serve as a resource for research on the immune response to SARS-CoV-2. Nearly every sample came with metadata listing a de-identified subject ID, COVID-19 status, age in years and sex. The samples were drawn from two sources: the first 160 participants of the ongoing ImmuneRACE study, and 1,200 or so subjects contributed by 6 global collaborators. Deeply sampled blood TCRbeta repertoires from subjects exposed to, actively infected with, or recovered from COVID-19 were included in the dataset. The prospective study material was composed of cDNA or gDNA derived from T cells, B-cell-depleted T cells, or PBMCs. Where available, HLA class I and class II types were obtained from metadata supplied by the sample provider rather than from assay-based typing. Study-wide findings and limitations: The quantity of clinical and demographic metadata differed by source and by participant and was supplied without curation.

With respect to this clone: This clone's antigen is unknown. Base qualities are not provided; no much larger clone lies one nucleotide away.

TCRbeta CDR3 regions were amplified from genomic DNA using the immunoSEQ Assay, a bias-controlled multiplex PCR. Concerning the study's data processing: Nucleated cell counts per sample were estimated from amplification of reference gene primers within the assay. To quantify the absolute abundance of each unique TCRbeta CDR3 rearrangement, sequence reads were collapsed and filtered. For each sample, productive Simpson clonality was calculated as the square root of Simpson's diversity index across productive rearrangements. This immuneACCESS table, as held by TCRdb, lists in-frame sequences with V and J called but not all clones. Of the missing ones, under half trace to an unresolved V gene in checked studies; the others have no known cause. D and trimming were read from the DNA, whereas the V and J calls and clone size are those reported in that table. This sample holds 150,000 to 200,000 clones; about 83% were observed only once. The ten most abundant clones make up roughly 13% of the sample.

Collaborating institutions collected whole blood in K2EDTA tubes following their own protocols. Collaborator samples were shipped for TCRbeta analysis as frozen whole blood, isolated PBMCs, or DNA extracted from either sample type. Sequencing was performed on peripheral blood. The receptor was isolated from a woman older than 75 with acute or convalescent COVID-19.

The DNA sequence is given as TGTGCCAGCAGTCCCTCTGGGGGAGGAAGTAGATCACCCCTCCACTTT. This yields the protein CASSPSGGGSRSPLHF. In this chain, TRBV6-6 is recombined with TRBJ1-6; a tentative D call is TRBD1 (5 bases match). Trimming takes 5 bases from V and 10 bases from J, and the germline ends sit 21 bases apart. The CDR3 runs 16 amino acids, cysteine and phenylalanine included. The entry retains the CDR3 DNA only, 48 bases that are in frame from base 1. CDR1 and CDR2 are read off the germline V gene (reference sequence) as MNHNY and SVGAGI.